This T cell receptor (beta chain) stems from a study of CD8+ T cells in alopecia areata (dated by TCRdb to 2016 to 2018). At the level of the whole study: Treated patients were enrolled in an open-label pilot trial of oral tofacitinib, 5 to 10 mg twice daily, for moderate-to-severe alopecia areata. TCRbeta CDR3 regions were amplified by immunoSEQ multiplex PCR using 35 Vbeta forward and 13 Jbeta reverse primers. Tofacitinib-treated patients had biopsies at baseline and at 4 and 24 weeks of treatment, with a later scalp biopsy in several patients. To study T cell clonal expansion in alopecia areata, the researchers applied high-throughput TCRbeta sequencing to both the C3H/HeJ mouse model and human patients. In humans, TCRbeta sequencing was performed on scalp tissue and on sorted CD4+ and CD8+ peripheral blood T cells from healthy controls and from patients with patchy or totalis/universalis alopecia areata. For the treated patients, the SALT score, which quantifies what percentage of scalp surface area is affected, served as the measure of disease severity. Scalp clonality was compared across normal scalp (n=4), patchy alopecia areata scalp (n=8), and alopecia totalis/universalis scalp (n=8). Patients stayed on tofacitinib for 6 to 18 months and then had 6 months of follow-up off drug so that delayed response and recurrence could be assessed. RNA was extracted with the PAXgene miRNA kit for fixed scalp, the miRNeasy kit for PBMCs, and the RNeasy kit for mouse skin.

Regarding this clone: Its antigen is currently not known. No much larger clone exists at a distance of one base, and base qualities are not known.

The treatment or condition label on this specimen signifies: oral pan-JAK inhibitor, 5-10 mg twice daily. Lesional scalp punch biopsies and peripheral blood were obtained from alopecia areata patients. PBMCs were separated by density centrifugation and stained for CD3, CD4 and CD8, after which CD4+ and CD8+ T cells were sorted on a FACSAria. CDR1 is given as GTSNPN and CDR2 as SVGIG, both from the germline V gene (reference sequence). The trim is 1 base for V and 8 bases for J, with a gap of 8 bases between the germline ends. Reading from cysteine to phenylalanine, the CDR3 counts 11 amino acids. Here the CDR3 DNA is all that survives: 33 bases in frame from base 1. The library was made by the immunoSEQ multiplex PCR assay. RNA was extracted from all samples and reverse transcribed into cDNA as template for TCR sequencing. First-strand cDNA was synthesized using SuperScript III with a 2:1 mix of oligo-dT and random hexamers. A synthetic immune receptor repertoire was used to assess amplification bias, and residual bias was removed computationally. The source study handled its data this way. Raw reads were preprocessed to remove errors, and CDR3 was defined according to IMGT conventions as the region from the conserved cysteine to phenylalanine. Clonality was calculated as 1 minus Shannon entropy normalized by log2 of the number of productive unique TCRs. Scalp TCRbeta sequences were cross-referenced with sorted blood CD4 and CD8 repertoires so that the CD4 or CD8 identity of scalp clones could be inferred. TCRdb mirrors the immuneACCESS table, restricted to in-frame sequences. Some clones are absent from its copies; in checked studies, under half trace to an unresolved V gene, and the reason for the others is unknown. V, J and clone size reflect that table, while D and trimming were determined from the DNA. In this sample the table shows 200,000 or so clones, over 40% of which occur a single time. Jointly, the top ten make up over 2.5% of the sample.

Points the paper makes about the study in general: Shared TCR sequences between patients were less evident than in mice, which may be partly attributable to HLA diversity in the patient population. Scalp clonality and the number of expanded CD8+ clones among the top 100 scalp clones were significantly decreased by tofacitinib. Many expanded lesional clones persisted in scalp and blood during tofacitinib treatment, which may partly explain relapse after stopping treatment. Because the treated cohort was small and had only one nonresponder, larger studies are needed to examine links between baseline CD8+ expansion and response. Unlike mouse skin, which is dominated by gammadelta T cells, normal human skin has resident alphabeta T cells that are also sequenced, and this complicates analysis of the scalp TCR repertoire. Compared with normal scalp, lesional scalp, particularly in alopecia totalis/universalis, had higher clonality and more expanded CD8+ clones, which suggests antigenic drive.

The receptor chain draws on TRBV30 and TRBJ1-2; TRBD1 is perhaps the D gene, given 6 matching bases. This TCR derives from a human donor with alopecia areata. This material consisted of CD4+ T cells sorted from blood, taken at roughly week 36, from a patient treated with tofacitinib. CDR3 sequence: CAWSEGGGYTF. The nucleotide sequence reads as follows: TGTGCCTGGAGTGAGGGGGGCGGCTACACCTTC.